Presented here are 27 T cell receptor beta chains from one specimen sequenced in a study of T cells after yellow fever vaccination. TCRdb called the 5' RACE reads again in MiXCR, with one record for every CDR3 protein. The data contain about 220,000 distinct CDR3 sequences, less than 3.5% of them singletons. Here the sequenced sample was CD4+ T cells sorted from PBMCs, taken 10 days after the yellow fever booster vaccination. The receptors come from a man younger than 35 who received the YFV17D yellow fever vaccine.

This clonotype was counted many times. This chain links TRBV12-3 or TRBV12-4 with TRBJ1-2, with unresolved D. V was trimmed by 3 bases and J by 8 bases, leaving 10 bases between them. There are 12 residues in the CDR3. The DNA for the CDR3 is TGTGCCAGCAGTTTTCCGGCTCGGGGCTACACCTTC. It codes for CASSFPARGYTF.

This clonotype was seen more than once but under ten times. The chain combines TRBV11-3 with TRBJ1-1; D gene uncertain. V was cut by 2 bases and J by 6 bases, with 7 bases left in between. The V gene's germline CDR1 is SGHNT and CDR2 YENEEA. The CDR3 length is 12 residues. The CDR3 here is CASSLKGSEAFF. CDR3 DNA: TGTGCCAGCAGCTTAAAAGGATCTGAAGCTTTCTTT.

The gene calls are TRBV12-3 or TRBV12-4 and TRBJ2-7, with D possibly matching TRBD2 (6 bases). Trimming cost V 3 bases and J 2 bases, with 17 bases left between them. The CDR3 runs to 16 residues. For the CDR3, the DNA is TGTGCCAGCAGTTTCGATCGTGGGGCTAGCGCCTACGAGCAGTACTTC. This gives the protein CASSFDRGASAYEQYF.

This chain joins TRBV7-2 and TRBJ2-5; D is unresolved. The V end lost 4 bases, the J end lost 4 bases, and 10 bases lay between the germline ends. The CDR3 loop spans 13 amino acids. Germline V gene sequence: CDR1 SGHTA, CDR2 FQGNSA. Here the CDR3 reads CASSSQRTETQYF. The CDR3 DNA sequence: TGTGCCAGCAGCTCGCAGAGGACAGAGACCCAGTACTTC. The variable domain in full, completed from reference TRBV7-2 and TRBJ2-5, reads GAGVSQSPSNKVTEKGKDVELRCDPISGHTALYWYRQSLGQGLEFLIYFQGNSAPDKSGLPSDRFSAERTGGSVSTLTIQRTQQEDSAVYLCASSSQRTETQYFGPGTRLLVL.

This clonotype was picked up many times. The chain employs TRBV6-5 and TRBJ1-6, with a possible D match to TRBD1 (6 bases). CDR3 length: 14 residues. Trimming stripped 6 bases from V and 9 bases from J, with 15 bases between. Germline values: CDR1 MNHEY, CDR2 SVGAGI. CDR3 amino acids: CASSRSGGLSPLHF. The CDR3 DNA sequence: TGTGCCAGCAGCCGTTCGGGGGGGCTTTCACCCCTCCACTTT.

This clonotype was picked up many times. The chain uses TRBV6-1 and TRBJ2-7, with D perhaps matching TRBD1 (6 bases). The CDR3 length is 14 residues. Germline CDR1 is MNHNS and CDR2 is SASEGT. The V end lost 4 bases, the J end lost 4 bases, and 14 bases lay between the germline ends. CDR3 loop: CASSGYSTGYEQYV. CDR3 sequence (DNA): TGTGCCAGCAGTGGTTACTCTACAGGGTACGAGCAGTACGTC.

This clonotype was detected a few times. This sequence joins TRBV27 and TRBJ1-2; D gene uncertain. This CDR3 is 17 amino acids long. Trimming shortened V by 4 bases and J by 5 bases, and 23 bases separated the two germline ends. CDR1 is MNHEY and CDR2 is SMNVEV in the germline V gene (reference sequence). The CDR3 DNA reads TGTGCCAGCAGTTCCCCCTCCGCACGGGATCGGGGATATGGCTACACCTTC. As protein: CASSSPSARDRGYGYTF.

This clonotype was detected only a few times. J is TRBJ2-7 and V is TRBV2; either TRBD1 or TRBD2 may fit D (5 bases each). This CDR3 has 14 amino acids. The germline V gene has CDR1 SNHLY and CDR2 FYNNEI. The ends were cut back, 5 bases at V and 3 bases at J, with 14 bases in the middle. The CDR3 here is CASSPGTKLYEQYF. The CDR3 nucleotides are TGTGCCAGCAGTCCCGGGACCAAACTCTACGAGCAGTACTTC.

This clonotype was observed many times. V is TRBV3-1 and J is TRBJ2-1; 9 bases map to TRBD2. This CDR3 has 16 residues. Germline values: CDR1 LGHDT, CDR2 YNNKEL (reference sequence). With V trimmed by 3 bases and J by 0 bases, 3 bases remained unmatched. The CDR3 protein is CASSHRGGASYNEQFF. The CDR3 coding sequence is TGTGCCAGCAGCCACCGCGGGGGGGCCTCCTACAATGAGCAGTTCTTC.

CDR3: CSVGLRLAGNEQFF. The CDR3 bases are TGCAGCGTTGGACTACGACTAGCGGGGAATGAGCAGTTCTTC. This chain joins TRBV29-1 and TRBJ2-1; TRBD2 agrees at 11 bases. This CDR3 has 14 amino acids. With V trimmed by 4 bases and J by 7 bases, 6 bases remained unmatched. Germline CDR1 and CDR2: SQVTM and ANQGSEA.

This clonotype was recorded at least ten times. This rearrangement joins TRBV7-9 to TRBJ2-1; TRBD2 agrees at 10 bases. V lost 5 bases, J lost 1 base, and 5 bases stayed unmatched. Per germline, CDR1 SEHNR and CDR2 FQNEAQ (reference sequence). The CDR3 loop spans 16 amino acids. CDR3 region: CASSKVAGGSYNEQFF. The CDR3 region has the DNA TGTGCCAGCAGCAAAGTAGCGGGGGGTTCCTACAATGAGCAGTTCTTC.

This clonotype has at least ten counts. The chain employs TRBV4-2 and TRBJ2-3; 7 bases align to TRBD2. Losses at the gene ends were 1 base for V and 4 bases for J; bases not matched to a gene: 8. The CDR3 loop spans 16 amino acids. The germline V gene has CDR1 LGHNA and CDR2 YNFKEQ. CDR3 residues: CASSQARTSSSDTQYF. The CDR3 DNA reads as TGTGCCAGCAGCCAAGCCCGGACTAGTTCATCAGATACGCAGTATTTT.

This clonotype showed up many times. CDR3 nucleotides: TGCAGTGCTAGAGCCGGCGGAGCGGAGAGCACAGATACGCAGTATTTT. This gives the protein CSARAGGAESTDTQYF. The V gene is TRBV20-1, the J gene TRBJ2-3; a possible D gene is TRBD2 (5 bases). This CDR3 has 16 amino acids. The V and J ends lost 1 base and 0 bases respectively, with 14 bases between them. CDR1 and CDR2 (germline): DFQATT, SNEGSKA (reference sequence).

Ten or more counts support this clonotype. The chain uses TRBV20-1 and TRBJ2-5; possible D gene TRBD1, 6 bases. This CDR3 contains 13 residues. Trimming cost V 5 bases and J 2 bases, with 12 bases left between them. Germline loops: CDR1 DFQATT, CDR2 SNEGSKA (reference sequence). CDR3 region: CSAGPGQQETQYF. Here the CDR3 DNA reads TGCAGTGCTGGCCCCGGACAGCAAGAGACCCAGTACTTC.

The rearrangement links TRBV2 to TRBJ2-1; possibly TRBD1 for D (5 bases). Trimming took off 10 bases at V and 0 bases at J, with 10 bases between the two ends. This CDR3 has 13 amino acids. Germline loops: CDR1 SNHLY, CDR2 FYNNEI. As DNA, the CDR3 is TGTGCCACCGACAGCAGCTCCTACAATGAGCAGTTCTTC. The encoded protein is CATDSSSYNEQFF.

CDR3 amino acids: CASSWGPEGEQFF. CDR3 nucleotide sequence: TGTGCCAGCAGCTGGGGACCCGAGGGTGAGCAGTTCTTC. The V gene is TRBV7-6, the J gene TRBJ2-1; D is possibly TRBD1 or TRBD2 (5 bases each). Germline V gene data show CDR1 as SGHVS and CDR2 as FNYEAQ. V gave up 4 bases and J gave up 9 bases, with 13 bases separating them. The CDR3 is made up of 13 amino acids.

This clonotype was seen repeatedly, ten times or more. V usage is TRBV7-3 and J usage is TRBJ1-3, with 8 bases lining up with TRBD1. Germline loops: CDR1 SGHTA, CDR2 FQGTGA. The J segment lost 6 bases and the V segment lost 4 bases, leaving 2 bases of the junction unmatched. CDR3 length: 13 residues. This CDR3 is CASSSDRENTIYF. The CDR3 region has the DNA TGTGCCAGCAGCTCGGACAGGGAAAACACCATATATTTT.

In its sample, this clonotype was seen a few times. The genes are TRBV30 and TRBJ1-1; D perhaps matches TRBD1 (6 bases). With 7 bases removed from V and 3 bases from J, the gap between germline ends came to 15 bases. This CDR3 has 13 amino acids. Germline CDR1 is GTSNPN and CDR2 is SVGIG (reference sequence). The CDR3 region has the DNA TGTGCCTCAACAGGGTGGGGGGACACTGAAGCTTTCTTT. Its protein is CASTGWGDTEAFF.

This clonotype was counted many times. The CDR3 bases are TGTGCCAGCAGCTTAGGCCAATCGGGGTTGTCAGATACGCAGTATTTT. It encodes CASSLGQSGLSDTQYF. The V and J genes are TRBV7-6 and TRBJ2-3; D is perhaps TRBD2 (5 bases). CDR3 length: 16 residues. Germline CDR1 and CDR2: SGHVS and FNYEAQ. The germline V and J ends were trimmed by 1 base and 4 bases, with 15 bases remaining between them.

This clonotype was observed many times. The V gene is TRBV13, the J gene TRBJ1-1, with D perhaps matching TRBD1 (6 bases). Germline loops: CDR1 PRHDT, CDR2 FYEKMQ (reference sequence). The V and J ends lost 4 bases and 8 bases respectively, with 17 bases between them. The CDR3 totals 14 residues. As DNA, the CDR3 is TGTGCCAGCAGCTCAAGAACCAACAGGGTCGAAGCTTTCTTT. Amino acid sequence: CASSSRTNRVEAFF.

A few counts support this clonotype. The chain carries TRBV4-3 and TRBJ1-2, with D possibly being TRBD1 (6 bases). Germline CDR1 LGHNA, CDR2 YSLEER. The V and J ends lost 7 bases and 4 bases respectively, with 19 bases between them. The CDR3 covers 15 residues. As DNA, the CDR3 is TGCGCCAGCACCCGGCAGGCAGGGGACTCCTATGGCTACACCTTC. Its translation: CASTRQAGDSYGYTF.

This clonotype was counted only a few times. The CDR3 DNA is TGCGCCAGCAGCCAAGCGGGGGGCGGGGCAGATACGCAGTATTTT. Protein product: CASSQAGGGADTQYF. This chain connects TRBV5-1 to TRBJ2-3; TRBD2 matches 9 bases. Germline V gene data show CDR1 as SGHRS and CDR2 as YFSETQ. V dropped 4 bases and J dropped 4; count of bases not matched to a gene: 7. CDR3 size: 15 residues.

This clonotype has more than one count but fewer than ten. The V gene is TRBV5-1, the J gene TRBJ1-1; 8 bases fit TRBD1. The CDR3 totals 13 residues. Germline values: CDR1 SGHRS, CDR2 YFSETQ. V dropped 4 bases and J dropped 10; count of bases not matched to a gene: 9. The CDR3: CASSPGQGVRAFF. DNA for the CDR3: TGCGCCAGCAGCCCCGGACAGGGTGTTCGAGCTTTCTTT.

V usage is TRBV5-1 and J usage is TRBJ1-2; D is uncertain. In germline, CDR1 is SGHRS, CDR2 YFSETQ. This CDR3 is 15 amino acids long. The V and J ends lost 3 bases and 7 bases respectively, with 19 bases between them. The CDR3 DNA reads TGCGCCAGCAGCTCAACCCCTCTCGACTATTTTGGCTACACCTTC. This sequence encodes CASSSTPLDYFGYTF.

This chain joins TRBV27 and TRBJ1-6; a possible D gene is TRBD1 (5 bases). The CDR3 is 16 amino acids. V shed 1 base and J shed 9 bases, with 16 bases lying between them. From germline, CDR1 is MNHEY and CDR2 SMNVEV (reference sequence). The CDR3, as DNA: TGTGCCAGCAGTTTATATACAGGCAAGGCTAGTTCACCCCTCCACTTT. Encoded protein: CASSLYTGKASSPLHF.

This clonotype has a handful of counts. The chain has TRBV18 and TRBJ2-7; D call uncertain. The CDR3 totals 15 residues. The germline V gene has CDR1 KGHSH and CDR2 LQKENI. Trimming pared 3 bases from V and 0 bases from J, leaving 12 bases between. The CDR3 nucleotides read TGTGCCAGCTCACCTCCATGGGGATTCTCCTACGAGCAGTACTTC. Translation: CASSPPWGFSYEQYF.

This clonotype was seen more than once but under ten times. V is TRBV6-5 and J is TRBJ2-3; 13 nucleotides match TRBD2. Germline-derived CDR1 and CDR2 are MNHEY and SVGAGI. V shed 6 bases and J 3 bases; nucleotides not matched to a gene: 3. There are 15 residues in the CDR3. The CDR3 DNA reads TGTGCCAGCAGACAGGGACTAGCGGGGACAGATACGCAGTATTTT. Translation: CASRQGLAGTDTQYF.